The 27 T cell receptor beta chains below come from one sample, sequenced in a study of T cell responses to AZD1222 COVID-19 vaccine. The table came from immunoSEQ multiplex PCR; TCRdb's copy has only in-frame clones and leaves some out. Among about 120,000 clones, roughly 91% were seen once, and the ten largest hold approximately 5%. The source was peripheral blood, collected 28 days after the second AZD1222 dose. All receptors derive from an adult who received the AZD1222 COVID-19 vaccine.

The CDR3 DNA sequence: TGCGCCAGCAGCTTGTCCGGGGGAGCCTACGAGCAGTACTTC. It is translated as CASSLSGGAYEQYF. The rearrangement joins TRBV5-1 to TRBJ2-7, with D perhaps matching TRBD2 (6 bases). This CDR3 is built from 14 residues. CDR1 is SGHRS, CDR2 YFSETQ, per germline. V was pared by 1 base and J by 2 bases, with 10 bases between.

This sequence joins TRBV9 and TRBJ1-1; 10 positions agree with TRBD1. The V segment lost 0 bases and the J segment 4 bases; nucleotides outside the gene matches: 9. The CDR3 length is 17 residues. Germline loops: CDR1 SGDLS, CDR2 YYNGEE. The CDR3 here is CASSVAIDRGRGTEAFF. CDR3 in DNA: TGTGCCAGCAGCGTAGCCATAGACAGGGGGCGGGGCACTGAAGCTTTCTTT.

The gene calls are TRBV6-5 and TRBJ1-1, with D possibly being TRBD1 (5 bases). V lost 2 bases and J 7 bases, leaving 17 bases between the germline ends. The length of the CDR3 is 15 residues. Per the germline V gene, CDR1 is MNHEY and CDR2 is SVGAGI. CDR3 nucleotides: TGTGCCAGCAGTTACGCCTCCGGGACCCGCTTTGAAGCTTTCTTT. Translated, it gives CASSYASGTRFEAFF.

The CDR3 DNA reads as TGTGCCAGCAGTTTGGGGGACACGGCCAAAGAGACCCAGTACTTC. Its translation: CASSLGDTAKETQYF. This chain links TRBV7-7 with TRBJ2-5, with a possible D match to TRBD1 (6 bases). Looked up from germline, CDR1 is SSHAT and CDR2 is FNYEAQ (reference sequence). The CDR3 length is 15 residues. V was trimmed by 6 bases and J by 3 bases, leaving 17 bases between them.

This clone appeared once. This chain uses TRBV10-3 with TRBJ1-4; possible D gene TRBD1, 6 bases. Germline values: CDR1 ENHRY, CDR2 SYGVKD. Trimming took 7 bases from V and 4 from J, leaving 10 bases between them. The CDR3 consists of 13 residues. In DNA, the CDR3 is TGTGCCATCACTGGACAGCTTAATGAAAAACTGTTTTTT. Protein product: CAITGQLNEKLFF.

This chain uses TRBV20-1 with TRBJ2-7; a weak D match, TRBD2 (5 bases). Germline values: CDR1 DFQATT, CDR2 SNEGSKA (reference sequence). The CDR3 has 11 amino acids. With 4 bases removed from V and 6 bases from J, the gap between germline ends came to 10 bases. The CDR3 coding sequence is TGCAGTGCTACTGAACGGGGCGAGCAGTACTTC. It translates to CSATERGEQYF.

The V gene is TRBV7-2, the J gene TRBJ2-1, with D possibly matching TRBD1 (6 bases). The germline V and J ends were trimmed by 6 bases and 5 bases, with 20 bases remaining between them. The CDR3 runs 16 residues. The V gene's germline CDR1 is SGHTA and CDR2 FQGNSA. CDR3 loop: CASRLQVGALNNEQFF. The CDR3 DNA sequence: TGTGCCAGCAGACTTCAGGTGGGGGCTCTTAACAATGAGCAGTTCTTC.

The chain combines TRBV7-9 with TRBJ1-2; D may be TRBD1 (5 bases). The V gene lost 5 bases and the J gene lost 3 bases, with 10 bases spanning the gap. The length of the CDR3 is 13 residues. Germline CDR1 is SEHNR and CDR2 is FQNEAQ (reference sequence). DNA for the CDR3: TGTGCCAGCAGCCCCGGAGGGGACTATGGCTACACCTTC. It encodes CASSPGGDYGYTF.

The V gene is TRBV9, the J gene TRBJ2-7; TRBD2 is a possible D gene (6 bases). Looked up from germline, CDR1 is SGDLS and CDR2 is YYNGEE. Trimming took off 3 bases at V and 0 bases at J, with 10 bases between the two ends. CDR3 length: 14 residues. CDR3 bases: TGTGCCAGCAGCGGGGGGGACCACTCCTACGAGCAGTACTTC. The encoded protein is CASSGGDHSYEQYF. Drawing the rest from reference TRBV9 and TRBJ2-7, the complete variable domain is DSGVTQTPKHLITATGQRVTLRCSPRSGDLSVYWYQQSLDQGLQFLIQYYNGEERAKGNILERFSAQQFPDLHSELNLSSLELGDSALYFCASSGGDHSYEQYFGPGTRLTVT.

This clone appeared a single time. This CDR3 is also generated by other DNA sequences in the sample. The chain carries TRBV10-1 and TRBJ1-2; no clear D. The CDR3 has 13 residues. Germline lookup yields CDR1 WNHNN and CDR2 SYGVQD (reference sequence). The V and J ends lost 2 bases and 1 base respectively, with 5 bases between them. The CDR3 loop is CASSEGSNYGYTF. The CDR3 bases are TGCGCCAGCAGTGAGGGCAGTAACTATGGCTACACCTTC.

V and J are TRBV3-1 (or the pseudogene TRBV3-2) and TRBJ2-5, with TRBD2 as a possible D gene (5 bases). V was trimmed by 4 bases and J by 5 bases, leaving 29 bases between them. Germline-derived CDR1 and CDR2 are LGHDT and YNNKEL (reference sequence). The CDR3 totals 19 residues. The CDR3 region has the DNA TGTGCCAGCAGCCCCCGACATCGGGAATTCCCCTCGGCTACGGAGACCCAGTACTTC. The encoded protein is CASSPRHREFPSATETQYF.

V usage is TRBV10-2 and J usage is TRBJ1-2; no definite D call. The V end was cut by 0 bases, the J end by 0 bases, with 8 bases between. This CDR3 contains 15 residues. Per germline, CDR1 WSHSY and CDR2 SAAADI. CDR3 bases: TGCGCCAGCAGTGAGTCGGCGGAAGCTAACTATGGCTACACCTTC. Its translation is CASSESAEANYGYTF.

This chain connects TRBV5-1 to TRBJ1-5, with 7 bases lining up with TRBD1. The CDR3 loop spans 15 amino acids. V was clipped by 4 bases and J by 4 bases; unmatched bases: 8. CDR1 and CDR2 from the germline V gene are SGHRS and YFSETQ. The CDR3 DNA follows: TGCGCCAGCAGCGCCACAGGGGAGGGAAATCAGCCCCAGCATTTT. Its protein product is CASSATGEGNQPQHF. Based on the CDR3 plus reference TRBV5-1 and TRBJ1-5, the full variable domain is KAGVTQTPRYLIKTRGQQVTLSCSPISGHRSVSWYQQTPGQGLQFLFEYFSETQRNKGNFPGRFSGRQFSNSRSEMNVSTLELGDSALYLCASSATGEGNQPQHFGDGTRLSIL.

The chain has TRBV6-2 or TRBV6-3 and TRBJ1-2; tentative D call: TRBD1 (6 bases). The germline V gene has CDR1 MNHEY and CDR2 SVGEGT. Trimming shortened V by 2 bases and J by 6 bases, and 7 bases separated the two germline ends. The CDR3 is 12 residues long. DNA for the CDR3: TGTGCCAGCAGTTACGAGGGGGATGGCTACACCTTC. Translation: CASSYEGDGYTF.

V and J are TRBV7-6 and TRBJ1-5; 9 nucleotides line up with TRBD1. V was pared by 1 base and J by 7 bases, with 5 bases of the junction left unmatched. The CDR3 covers 15 residues. CDR1 is SGHVS and CDR2 is FNYEAQ in the germline V gene. This CDR3 reads CASSLEGQGGQPQHF. In DNA, the CDR3 is TGTGCCAGCAGCTTAGAGGGACAGGGCGGCCAGCCCCAGCATTTT. The full variable domain, in which reference TRBV7-6 and TRBJ1-5 provide the parts outside the CDR3, is GAGVSQSPRYKVTKRGQDVALRCDPISGHVSLYWYRQALGQGPEFLTYFNYEAQQDKSGLPNDRFSAERPEGSISTLTIQRTEQRDSAMYRCASSLEGQGGQPQHFGDGTRLSIL.

The CDR3: CASSEQNTEAFF. The CDR3 DNA reads as TGTGCCAGCAGTGAGCAGAACACTGAAGCTTTCTTT. The rearrangement joins TRBV6-1 to TRBJ1-1; D ambiguous. Trimming stripped 3 bases from V and 1 base from J, with 3 bases between. The germline V gene has CDR1 MNHNS and CDR2 SASEGT. The CDR3 spans 12 residues.

The chain couples TRBV6-6 to TRBJ1-1, with D maybe TRBD1 (5 bases). The ends were cut back, 4 bases at V and 7 bases at J, with 7 bases in the middle. The germline CDR1 and CDR2 sequences are MNHNY and SVGAGI (reference sequence). The CDR3 has 11 amino acids. This CDR3 reads CASSSDSEAFF. CDR3 bases: TGTGCCAGCAGTTCAGACAGTGAAGCTTTCTTT.

The gene calls are TRBV6-2 or TRBV6-3 and TRBJ1-2; D remains unclear. The length of the CDR3 is 14 residues. Germline V gene sequence: CDR1 MNHEY, CDR2 SVGEGT. Trimming stripped 4 bases from V and 6 bases from J, with 15 bases between. The CDR3 DNA reads as TGTGCCAGCAGTTCACCGACTCTCTCCGATGGCTACACCTTC. Its translation is CASSSPTLSDGYTF.

The chain combines TRBV10-3 with TRBJ2-7; 10 bases are a match to TRBD2. The CDR3 spans 15 residues. In germline, CDR1 is ENHRY, CDR2 SYGVKD. V lost 5 bases to trimming and J lost 4 bases; unmatched junction nucleotides: 8. The CDR3 reads CAISNLAGAKYEQYF. The CDR3 coding sequence is TGTGCCATCAGTAACCTAGCGGGAGCAAAATACGAGCAGTACTTC.

The chain links TRBV7-9 to TRBJ1-6, with no clear D. Germline loops: CDR1 SEHNR, CDR2 FQNEAQ (reference sequence). V was cut by 1 base and J by 19 bases, with 11 bases left in between. This CDR3 has 11 residues. The CDR3 DNA is TGTGCCAGCAGCTTAGGGGTCCAAATTCACTTT. Translated: CASSLGVQIHF.

The V call is TRBV30, the J call TRBJ1-2, with D perhaps matching TRBD1 (5 bases). V was trimmed by 4 bases and J by 5 bases, leaving 17 bases between them. Germline V gives CDR1 GTSNPN, CDR2 SVGIG (reference sequence). This CDR3 has 14 residues. This CDR3 reads CAWKGRGGGYGYTF. CDR3 DNA sequence: TGTGCCTGGAAAGGCCGGGGGGGAGGGTATGGCTACACCTTC. The whole variable domain, remainder taken from reference TRBV30 and TRBJ1-2, is SQTIHQWPATLVQPVGSPLSLECTVEGTSNPNLYWYRQAAGRGLQLLFYSVGIGQISSEVPQNLSASRPQDRQFILSSKKLLLSDSGFYLCAWKGRGGGYGYTFGSGTRLTVV.

The chain carries TRBV4-2 and TRBJ2-1; the D gene is possibly TRBD2 (6 bases). This CDR3 comprises 16 residues. Looked up from germline, CDR1 is LGHNA and CDR2 is YNFKEQ. With 4 bases removed from V and 4 bases from J, the gap between germline ends came to 17 bases. CDR3 coding DNA: TGTGCCAGCAGCCTGGGGGGAACCACCGGGTACAATGAGCAGTTCTTC. Translation gives CASSLGGTTGYNEQFF.

This sequence joins TRBV11-2 and TRBJ2-2, with 8 bases matching TRBD2. There are 14 residues in the CDR3. From germline, CDR1 is SGHAT and CDR2 FQNNGV. The V and J ends lost 1 base and 8 bases, in that order; junction bases with no gene match: 3. The CDR3 sequence: CASSLAGGPGELFF. CDR3 nucleotide sequence: TGTGCCAGCAGCTTAGCGGGAGGGCCGGGGGAGCTGTTTTTT.

The sample holds a few counts of this clone. The genes are TRBV5-1 and TRBJ2-2, with D unresolved. Trimming removed 2 bases at V and 2 bases at J, with 4 bases between. The CDR3 runs to 13 residues. The germline CDR1 and CDR2 sequences are SGHRS and YFSETQ. The CDR3 spells CASSFGNTGELFF. The CDR3 DNA follows: TGCGCCAGCAGCTTTGGAAACACCGGGGAGCTGTTTTTT.

The chain joins TRBV4-1 to TRBJ1-6, with D maybe TRBD1 (5 bases). Germline assignment: CDR1 MGHRA and CDR2 YSYEKL. Trimming shortened V by 4 bases and J by 7 bases, and 17 bases separated the two germline ends. The CDR3 consists of 16 residues. CDR3 loop: CASSPPGGGENSPLHF. As DNA, the CDR3 is TGCGCCAGCAGCCCTCCCGGCGGGGGGGAAAATTCACCCCTCCACTTT.

This chain uses TRBV5-1 with TRBJ2-1, with 12 bases aligning to TRBD2. This CDR3 is built from 15 residues. Trimming cost V 4 bases and J 2 bases; bases outside gene matches: 1. Per germline, CDR1 SGHRS and CDR2 YFSETQ. CDR3 DNA sequence: TGCGCCAGCAGCAGGACTAGCGGGGCCTACAATGAGCAGTTCTTC. Amino acids: CASSRTSGAYNEQFF. Together with reference TRBV5-1 and TRBJ2-1, the CDR3 gives the full variable domain: KAGVTQTPRYLIKTRGQQVTLSCSPISGHRSVSWYQQTPGQGLQFLFEYFSETQRNKGNFPGRFSGRQFSNSRSEMNVSTLELGDSALYLCASSRTSGAYNEQFFGPGTRLTVL.

This chain uses TRBV6-5 with TRBJ1-2; no reliable D call. The V end was cut by 2 bases, the J end by 6 bases, with 10 bases between. The CDR3 length is 13 residues. Per the germline V gene, CDR1 is MNHEY and CDR2 is SVGAGI. Here the CDR3 DNA reads TGTGCCAGCAGTTACGGAACCAGCCATGGCTACACCTTC. Protein product: CASSYGTSHGYTF.